The 4 T cell receptor beta chains below come from one sample, sequenced in a study of blood T cell repertoires in COVID-19. Generated by immunoSEQ multiplex PCR, the TCRdb table keeps only in-frame clones and is missing some. The sample has 80,000 or so clones, roughly 87% seen once. Specimen: peripheral blood. Receptor source: a man in his fifties with acute or convalescent COVID-19.

The gene calls are TRBV10-3 and TRBJ1-1; TRBD1 matches at 7 bases. Per germline, CDR1 ENHRY and CDR2 SYGVKD. The CDR3 spans 12 residues. Trimming removed 6 bases from V and 8 bases from J; junction bases left unmatched: 6. The CDR3 DNA sequence: TGTGCCATCAGAACCCGGGACAGCGAAGCTTTCTTT. It codes for CAIRTRDSEAFF.

This chain uses TRBV2 with TRBJ2-1; 11 nucleotides match TRBD2. V lost 6 bases and J lost 3; bases outside the gene matches: 4. The CDR3 consists of 15 residues. Germline values: CDR1 SNHLY, CDR2 FYNNEI. Here the CDR3 DNA reads TGTGCCAGCAGGCCCACTAGCGGGGGCTACAATGAGCAGTTCTTC. Amino acid sequence: CASRPTSGGYNEQFF. Full variable domain (rest looked up from reference TRBV2 and TRBJ2-1): EPEVTQTPSHQVTQMGQEVILRCVPISNHLYFYWYRQILGQKVEFLVSFYNNEISEKSEIFDDQFSVERPDGSNFTLKIRSTKLEDSAMYFCASRPTSGGYNEQFFGPGTRLTVL.

The rearrangement uses TRBV28 and TRBJ2-7, with TRBD1 matching 12 bases. Trimming at V came to 6 bases and at J to 0 bases, leaving 15 bases not matched to a gene. The germline CDR1 and CDR2 sequences are MDHEN and SYDVKM. CDR3 length equals 19 residues. CDR3 in DNA: TGTGCCAGCAGATCAGATCTAGGGACAGGGGGCTCCAGCTCCTACGAGCAGTACTTC. It translates to CASRSDLGTGGSSSYEQYF. The variable domain in full, with the rest retrieved from reference TRBV28 and TRBJ2-7, is DVKVTQSSRYLVKRTGEKVFLECVQDMDHENMFWYRQDPGLGLRLIYFSYDVKMKEKGDIPEGYSVSREKKERFSLILESASTNQTSMYLCASRSDLGTGGSSSYEQYFGPGTRLTVT.

V and J are TRBV28 and TRBJ1-5; weak D call: TRBD1 (5 bases). Germline lookup yields CDR1 MDHEN and CDR2 SYDVKM. The V gene lost 6 bases and the J gene lost 7 bases, with 16 bases spanning the gap. This CDR3 spans 14 amino acids. The CDR3 DNA reads as TGTGCCAGCAGCATGACAGCCTTAGTCCAGCCCCAGCATTTT. Translation: CASSMTALVQPQHF.